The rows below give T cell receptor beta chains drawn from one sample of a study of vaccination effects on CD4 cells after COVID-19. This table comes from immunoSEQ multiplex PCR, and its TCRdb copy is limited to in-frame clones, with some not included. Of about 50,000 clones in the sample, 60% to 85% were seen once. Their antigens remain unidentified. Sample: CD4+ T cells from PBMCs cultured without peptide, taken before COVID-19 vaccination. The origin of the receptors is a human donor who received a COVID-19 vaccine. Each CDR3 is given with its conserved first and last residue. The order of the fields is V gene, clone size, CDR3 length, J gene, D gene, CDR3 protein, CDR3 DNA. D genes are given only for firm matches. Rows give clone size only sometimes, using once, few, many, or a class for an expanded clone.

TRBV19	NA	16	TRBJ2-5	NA	CASSGGGQAGGETQYF	TGTGCCAGTAGTGGAGGCGGACAGGCGGGGGGAGAGACCCAGTACTTC
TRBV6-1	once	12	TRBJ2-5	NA	CASSDLWETQYF	TGTGCCAGCAGTGACCTGTGGGAGACCCAGTACTTC
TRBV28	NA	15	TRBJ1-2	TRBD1	CASRRGGTGPGGYTF	TGTGCCAGCAGGAGAGGAGGGACAGGGCCGGGTGGCTACACCTTC
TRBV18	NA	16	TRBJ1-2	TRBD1	CASSPMGQGAGYGYTF	TGTGCCAGCTCACCGATGGGACAGGGGGCAGGATATGGCTACACCTTC
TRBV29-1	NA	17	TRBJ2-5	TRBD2	CSVPGTSGGARQETQYF	TGCAGCGTTCCCGGGACTAGCGGGGGGGCCCGTCAAGAGACCCAGTACTTC
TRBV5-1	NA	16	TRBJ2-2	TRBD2	CASSSGTSGDTGELFF	TGCGCCAGCAGCTCGGGGACTAGCGGGGACACCGGGGAGCTGTTTTTT
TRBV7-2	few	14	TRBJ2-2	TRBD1	CASSRTGLGGELFF	TGTGCCAGCAGCCGGACAGGGTTAGGCGGGGAGCTGTTTTTT
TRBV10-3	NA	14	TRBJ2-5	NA	CAISFSAGGETQYF	TGTGCCATCAGTTTTTCGGCAGGGGGGGAGACCCAGTACTTC
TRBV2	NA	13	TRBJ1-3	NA	CASTAGHGNTIYF	TGTGCCAGCACCGCGGGACATGGAAACACCATATATTTT
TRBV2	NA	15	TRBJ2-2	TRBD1	CASSVGQAVPGELFF	TGTGCCAGCAGTGTGGGACAGGCCGTCCCCGGGGAGCTGTTTTTT
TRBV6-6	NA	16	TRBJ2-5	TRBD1	CASSYSGQGEGETQYF	TGTGCCAGCAGTTACTCGGGACAGGGGGAAGGGGAGACCCAGTACTTC
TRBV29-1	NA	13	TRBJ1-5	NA	CSVVVQSDQPQHF	TGCAGCGTTGTTGTCCAGTCGGATCAGCCCCAGCATTTT
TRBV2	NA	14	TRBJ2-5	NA	CASSESQGQETQYF	TGTGCCAGCAGTGAGTCCCAGGGACAAGAGACCCAGTACTTC
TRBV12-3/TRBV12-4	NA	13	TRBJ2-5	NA	CASSLWPAETQYF	TGTGCCAGCAGTTTGTGGCCTGCGGAGACCCAGTACTTC
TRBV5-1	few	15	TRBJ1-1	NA	CASSLSLRGNTEAFF	TGCGCCAGCAGCCTATCATTGCGGGGGAACACTGAAGCTTTCTTT
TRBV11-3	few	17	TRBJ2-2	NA	CASSFGVGRTNTGELFF	TGTGCCAGCAGCTTCGGGGTGGGACGGACGAACACCGGGGAGCTGTTTTTT
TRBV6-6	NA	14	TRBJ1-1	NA	CASSSAEGNTEAFF	TGTGCCAGCAGCTCTGCCGAGGGGAACACTGAAGCTTTCTTT
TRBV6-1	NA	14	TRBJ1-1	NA	CASSDDILSTEAFF	TGTGCCAGCAGTGACGACATTTTGAGCACTGAAGCTTTCTTT
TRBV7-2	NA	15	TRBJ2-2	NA	CASSPRGGYTGELFF	TGTGCCAGCAGCCCAAGGGGGGGGTACACCGGGGAGCTGTTTTTT
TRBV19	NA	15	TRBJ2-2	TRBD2	CASRVKAGLTGELFF	TGTGCCAGTAGAGTGAAAGCGGGGTTGACCGGGGAGCTGTTTTTT
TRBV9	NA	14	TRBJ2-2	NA	CASSVVVGSGELFF	TGTGCCAGCAGCGTAGTGGTCGGGTCCGGGGAGCTGTTTTTT
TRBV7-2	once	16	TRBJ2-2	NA	CASSPPSGVLTGELFF	TGTGCCAGCAGCCCCCCCTCGGGGGTCCTTACCGGGGAGCTGTTTTTT
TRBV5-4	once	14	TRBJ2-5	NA	CASSSGRGRETQYF	TGTGCCAGCAGCTCAGGACGGGGGAGGGAGACCCAGTACTTC
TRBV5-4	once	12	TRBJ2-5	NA	CASSLDFETQYF	TGTGCCAGCAGCTTAGATTTTGAGACCCAGTACTTC
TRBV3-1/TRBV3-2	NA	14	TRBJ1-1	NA	CASSQGGDNTEAFF	TGTGCCAGCAGCCAAGGGGGTGACAACACTGAAGCTTTCTTT
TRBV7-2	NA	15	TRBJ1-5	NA	CASSYKVGAGQPQHF	TGTGCCAGCAGCTACAAAGTGGGGGCTGGGCAGCCCCAGCATTTT
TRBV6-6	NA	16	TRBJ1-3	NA	CASSYGGHVSGNTIYF	TGTGCCAGCAGTTATGGAGGACACGTCTCTGGAAACACCATATATTTT
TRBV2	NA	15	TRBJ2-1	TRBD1	CASRAQGLTYNEQFF	TGTGCCAGCAGGGCACAGGGGTTAACCTACAATGAGCAGTTCTTC
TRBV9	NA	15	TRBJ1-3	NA	CASSVAAGPGNTIYF	TGTGCCAGCAGCGTAGCGGCGGGGCCTGGAAACACCATATATTTT
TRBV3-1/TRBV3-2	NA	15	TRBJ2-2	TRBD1	CASSPDRATTGELFF	TGTGCCAGCAGCCCCGACAGGGCTACCACCGGGGAGCTGTTTTTT
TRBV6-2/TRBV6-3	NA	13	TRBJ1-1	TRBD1	CASSGQVDTEAFF	TGTGCCAGTAGCGGACAGGTTGACACTGAAGCTTTCTTT
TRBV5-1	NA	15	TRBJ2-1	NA	CASTETESSYNEQFF	TGCGCCAGCACCGAGACCGAGAGCTCCTACAATGAGCAGTTCTTC
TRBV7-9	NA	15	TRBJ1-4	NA	CASSLTGELGEKLFF	TGTGCCAGCAGCTTAACGGGGGAGTTAGGTGAAAAACTGTTTTTT
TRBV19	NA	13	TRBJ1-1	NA	CASSIESRAEAFF	TGTGCCAGTAGTATAGAAAGTAGGGCCGAAGCTTTCTTT
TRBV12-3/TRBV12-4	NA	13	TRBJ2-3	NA	CASKGGGTDTQYF	TGTGCCAGCAAGGGGGGCGGCACAGATACGCAGTATTTT
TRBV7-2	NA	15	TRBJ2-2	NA	CASSYQTPNTGELFF	TGTGCCAGCAGTTACCAGACCCCGAACACCGGGGAGCTGTTTTTT
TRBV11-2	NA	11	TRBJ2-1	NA	CASSLGREQFF	TGTGCCAGCAGCCTAGGACGGGAGCAGTTCTTC
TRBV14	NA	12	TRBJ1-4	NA	CASSQDRAVLFF	TGTGCCAGCAGCCAAGACAGGGCCGTACTGTTTTTT
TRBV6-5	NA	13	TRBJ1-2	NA	CASSYQMNYGYTF	TGTGCCAGCAGTTATCAGATGAACTATGGCTACACCTTC
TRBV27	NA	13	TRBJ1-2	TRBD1	CASSSGGSYGYTF	TGTGCCAGCAGTTCAGGGGGTTCCTATGGCTACACCTTC
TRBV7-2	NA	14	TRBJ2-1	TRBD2	CARGRAGGRNEQFF	TGTGCCAGGGGTAGAGCGGGGGGGCGTAATGAGCAGTTCTTC
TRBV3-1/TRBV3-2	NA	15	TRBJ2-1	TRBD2	CASSHLAGLYNEQFF	TGTGCCAGCAGCCATCTAGCGGGCCTATACAATGAGCAGTTCTTC
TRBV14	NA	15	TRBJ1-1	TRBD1	CASNSGTGASTEAFF	TGTGCCAGCAATTCCGGGACAGGGGCGTCCACTGAAGCTTTCTTT
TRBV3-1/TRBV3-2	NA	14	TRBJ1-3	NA	CASSPHSKRNTIYF	TGTGCCAGCAGCCCCCACAGTAAACGAAACACCATATATTTT
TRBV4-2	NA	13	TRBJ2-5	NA	CASSQGRKETQYF	TGTGCCAGCAGCCAGGGACGGAAAGAGACCCAGTACTTC
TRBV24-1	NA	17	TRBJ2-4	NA	CATSDSQGGVAKNIQYF	TGTGCCACCAGTGACTCCCAAGGGGGTGTAGCCAAAAACATTCAGTACTTC
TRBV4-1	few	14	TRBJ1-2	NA	CASSFGRGGYGYTF	TGCGCCAGCAGCTTTGGGAGGGGAGGCTATGGCTACACCTTC
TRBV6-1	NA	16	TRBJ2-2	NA	CASSEYGSIQSGELFF	TGTGCCAGCAGTGAATATGGTAGCATCCAGTCCGGGGAGCTGTTTTTT
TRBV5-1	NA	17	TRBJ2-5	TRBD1	CASSLGPDRGNRETQYF	TGCGCCAGCAGCCTAGGCCCGGACAGGGGGAATCGGGAGACCCAGTACTTC
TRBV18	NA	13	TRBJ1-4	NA	CASSRANGEKLFF	TGTGCCAGCTCCCGGGCGAATGGGGAAAAACTGTTTTTT
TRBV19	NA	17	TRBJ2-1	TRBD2	CASSVYRTSGVVDEQFF	TGTGCCAGTAGTGTCTACCGGACTAGCGGGGTTGTGGATGAGCAGTTCTTC
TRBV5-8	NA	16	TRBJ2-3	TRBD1	CASLPRTGGMTDTQYF	TGTGCCAGCCTGCCTAGGACAGGGGGCATGACAGATACGCAGTATTTT
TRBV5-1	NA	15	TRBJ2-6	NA	CASSLDGAGANVLTF	TGCGCCAGCAGCTTGGATGGGGCTGGGGCCAACGTCCTGACTTTC